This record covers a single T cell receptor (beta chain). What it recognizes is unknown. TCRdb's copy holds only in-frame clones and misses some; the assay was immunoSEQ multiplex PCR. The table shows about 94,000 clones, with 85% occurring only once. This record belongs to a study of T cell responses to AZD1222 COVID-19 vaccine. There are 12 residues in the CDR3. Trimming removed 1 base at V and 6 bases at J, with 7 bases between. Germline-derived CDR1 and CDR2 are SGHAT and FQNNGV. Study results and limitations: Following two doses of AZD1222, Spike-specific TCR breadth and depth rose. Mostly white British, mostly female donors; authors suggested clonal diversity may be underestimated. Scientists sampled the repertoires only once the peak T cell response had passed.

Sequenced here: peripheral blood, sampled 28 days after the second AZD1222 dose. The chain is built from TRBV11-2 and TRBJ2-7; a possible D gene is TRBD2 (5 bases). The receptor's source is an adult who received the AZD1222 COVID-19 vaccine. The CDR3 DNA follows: TGTGCCAGCAGCTTAGGAGCGGTCGAGCAGTACTTC. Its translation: CASSLGAVEQYF.